Listed below are T cell receptor delta chains from one sample, sequenced in a study of gamma-delta chains in newborns, infants, children. TCRdb re-called the reads via CATT. The sample includes several thousand delta-chain clones, about 4% seen only once; the top ten take around 5%. The source material was blood. The receptors were sampled from a child who was a newborn, infant or young child, either healthy, febrile or measles-vaccinated (not recorded which). Both conserved end residues are part of each CDR3. The order of the fields is CDR3 protein, CDR3 DNA, D gene, J gene, clone size, V gene. D genes are given only for firm matches. Size tells how often a clone was seen (once, few, many) or the class of an expanded clone, and some rows leave it out.

CDR3 protein: CACDPLGVLGDKADKLIF; CDR3 DNA: TGTGCCTGTGACCCCCTAGGTGTACTGGGGGATAAGGCCGATAAACTCATCTTT; D gene: TRDD3; J gene: TRDJ1; clone size: few; V gene: TRDV2
CDR3 protein: CACDTVGTPDKLIF; CDR3 DNA: TGTGCCTGTGACACCGTGGGTACTCCCGATAAACTCATCTTT; D gene: NA; J gene: TRDJ1; clone size: few; V gene: TRDV2
CDR3 protein: CACDTILGDTRAHSWDTRQMFF; CDR3 DNA: TGTGCCTGTGACACGATACTGGGGGATACCCGGGCTCACTCCTGGGACACCCGACAGATGTTTTTC; D gene: TRDD3; J gene: TRDJ3; clone size: medium-sized; V gene: TRDV2
CDR3 protein: CACDTVAGSGGLYTDKLIF; CDR3 DNA: TGTGCCTGTGACACCGTGGCGGGTTCCGGGGGATTGTACACCGATAAACTCATCTTT; D gene: TRDD3; J gene: TRDJ1; clone size: medium-sized; V gene: TRDV2
CDR3 protein: CACDTVVTGGYEGKLIF; CDR3 DNA: TGTGCCTGTGACACCGTAGTTACTGGGGGATACGAGGGGAAACTCATCTTT; D gene: TRDD3; J gene: TRDJ1; clone size: medium-sized; V gene: TRDV2
CDR3 protein: CACDTWGTDKLIF; CDR3 DNA: TGTGCCTGTGACACCTGGGGGACCGATAAACTCATCTTT; D gene: NA; J gene: TRDJ1; clone size: large; V gene: TRDV2
CDR3 protein: CACDTVRDSGSWDTRQMFF; CDR3 DNA: TGTGCCTGTGACACCGTAAGGGATTCCGGCTCCTGGGACACCCGACAGATGTTTTTC; D gene: NA; J gene: TRDJ3; clone size: medium-sized; V gene: TRDV2
CDR3 protein: CALGELLTKRNHYLLGDLYTDKLIF; CDR3 DNA: TGTGCTCTTGGGGAACTCTTAACGAAGCGTAATCACTATTTACTGGGGGACCTGTACACCGATAAACTCATCTTT; D gene: TRDD3; J gene: TRDJ1; clone size: medium-sized; V gene: TRDV1
CDR3 protein: CACDTASAGGFDKLIF; CDR3 DNA: TGTGCCTGTGACACCGCCTCCGCCGGGGGATTCGATAAACTCATCTTT; D gene: TRDD3; J gene: TRDJ1; clone size: few; V gene: TRDV2
CDR3 protein: CACDTVSTGGYPDKPIF; CDR3 DNA: TGTGCCTGTGACACCGTAAGTACTGGGGGATACCCTGATAAACCCATCTTT; D gene: TRDD3; J gene: TRDJ1; clone size: few; V gene: TRDV2
CDR3 protein: CACDTLGAQPGHRGDKLIF; CDR3 DNA: TGTGCCTGTGACACACTGGGGGCCCAGCCCGGCCATAGGGGCGATAAACTCATCTTT; D gene: TRDD3; J gene: TRDJ1; clone size: medium-sized; V gene: TRDV2
CDR3 protein: CACDDLRDTGPTAQLFF; CDR3 DNA: TGTGCCTGTGACGACCTGAGGGATACTGGTCCGACAGCACAACTCTTCTTT; D gene: TRDD3; J gene: TRDJ2; clone size: NA; V gene: TRDV2
CDR3 protein: CALGEPGLLAGGLSTDKLIF; CDR3 DNA: TGTGCTCTTGGGGAACCCGGGCTACTTGCCGGGGGTTTGAGCACCGATAAACTCATCTTT; D gene: NA; J gene: TRDJ1; clone size: NA; V gene: TRDV1
CDR3 protein: CACDVLGDPTDKLIF; CDR3 DNA: TGTGCCTGTGATGTCCTGGGGGATCCCACCGATAAACTCATCTTT; D gene: TRDD3; J gene: TRDJ1; clone size: medium-sized; V gene: TRDV2
CDR3 protein: CAYRCPLGSFTDKLIF; CDR3 DNA: TGTGCTTATAGATGTCCTCTGGGGAGCTTCACCGATAAACTCATCTTT; D gene: NA; J gene: TRDJ1; clone size: NA; V gene: TRAV38-2/DV8
CDR3 protein: CACDTVGYEADKLIF; CDR3 DNA: TGTGCCTGTGACACCGTGGGATACGAAGCCGATAAACTCATCTTT; D gene: TRDD3; J gene: TRDJ1; clone size: medium-sized; V gene: TRDV2